The next 16 T cell receptor beta chains were all read from a single sample in a study of cytomegalovirus exposure and HLA in healthy donors. 60 Vbeta and 13 Jbeta primers were used in PCR. Produced via immunoSEQ multiplex PCR; TCRdb's table is partial and in-frame only. Among some 170,000 clones, 81% were seen once, and the ten largest hold around 2.4%. Sequencing used PBMCs. The receptors originated from a woman in her thirties in good health and CMV-seronegative.

This clone was found a few times. This chain connects TRBV6-5 to TRBJ2-5; possibly TRBD1 for D (5 bases). This CDR3 has 14 residues. V was cut by 3 bases and J by 0 bases, with 8 bases left in between. The germline gives CDR1 MNHEY, CDR2 SVGAGI. Here the CDR3 reads CASSYRTHQETQYF. The CDR3 DNA sequence: TGTGCCAGCAGTTATCGGACACACCAAGAGACCCAGTACTTC.

This rearrangement joins TRBV7-2 to TRBJ2-2; D unclear. Germline CDR1 SGHTA, CDR2 FQGNSA. V lost 2 bases, J lost 2 bases, and 9 bases lay in between. The CDR3 has 15 residues. The CDR3 nucleotides are TGTGCCAGCAGCTTATCCCCTCTCAACACCGGGGAGCTGTTTTTT. This translates into CASSLSPLNTGELFF.

The chain couples TRBV2 to TRBJ2-5; 11 nucleotides match TRBD2. J lost 2 bases, V lost 8 bases, and 4 bases had no gene match. Germline values: CDR1 SNHLY, CDR2 FYNNEI. CDR3 length: 14 residues. CDR3 sequence reads: CASAIAGGQETQYF. CDR3 nucleotides: TGTGCCAGCGCCATAGCGGGGGGGCAAGAGACCCAGTACTTC.

The J gene is TRBJ1-2, the V gene TRBV19; D remains unclear. CDR1 LNHDA and CDR2 SQIVND come from the germline V gene (reference sequence). The CDR3 covers 13 residues. Trimming cost V 6 bases and J 1 base, with 9 bases left between them. CDR3 in DNA: TGTGCCAGTAGCCACCAGATTAACTATGGCTACACCTTC. It encodes CASSHQINYGYTF. The entire variable domain, with the rest obtained from reference TRBV19 and TRBJ1-2, is as follows: DGGITQSPKYLFRKEGQNVTLSCEQNLNHDAMYWYRQDPGQGLRLIYYSQIVNDFQKGDIAEGYSVSREKKESFPLTVTSAQKNPTAFYLCASSHQINYGYTFGSGTRLTVV.

The chain has TRBV11-2 and TRBJ2-1, with a tentative D call TRBD2 (6 bases). V was trimmed by 1 base and J by 9 bases, leaving 13 bases between them. The germline CDR1 and CDR2 sequences are SGHAT and FQNNGV. The CDR3 is made up of 14 amino acids. In DNA form, the CDR3 reads TGTGCCAGCAGCTTAGTGATAGCCGGGGGTGAGCAGTTCTTC. It is translated as CASSLVIAGGEQFF.

V is TRBV11-2 and J is TRBJ2-1, with D perhaps TRBD1 (6 bases). This CDR3 is 11 amino acids long. Germline V gives CDR1 SGHAT, CDR2 FQNNGV. The V and J ends lost 5 bases and 10 bases respectively, with 9 bases between them. CDR3 region: CASSLGQEQFF. The CDR3 DNA follows: TGTGCCAGCAGCCTTGGACAGGAGCAGTTCTTC.

The rearrangement links TRBV14 to TRBJ1-2; no definite D call. The V and J ends lost 0 bases and 7 bases respectively, with 12 bases between them. Germline V lookup: CDR1 SGHDN, CDR2 FVKESK. This CDR3 is 14 amino acids long. CDR3 DNA: TGTGCCAGCAGCCAAGAACTGGGAGGCGGTGGCTACACCTTC. As protein: CASSQELGGGGYTF.

This chain joins TRBV9 and TRBJ2-1; 15 positions match TRBD2. CDR1 is SGDLS and CDR2 is YYNGEE in the germline V gene. The V and J ends lost 0 bases and 6 bases, in that order; junction bases with no gene match: 1. This CDR3 is 16 amino acids long. The CDR3 loop reads CASSVAGLAGGNEQFF. CDR3 nucleotide sequence: TGTGCCAGCAGCGTAGCGGGACTAGCGGGAGGCAATGAGCAGTTCTTC.

The J gene is TRBJ1-1, the V gene TRBV7-6; TRBD1 agrees at 7 bases. Germline V CDR1 and CDR2: SGHVS, FNYEAQ. The CDR3 contains 13 residues. V trimming: 6 bases; J trimming: 1 base; junction bases outside the gene matches: 2. In DNA form, the CDR3 reads TGTGCCAGCAGGAGGACAGGGAACACTGAAGCTTTCTTT. It translates to CASRRTGNTEAFF.

The V and J genes are TRBV7-9 and TRBJ2-3, with 10 nucleotides matching TRBD2. V lost 4 bases, J lost 1 base, and 5 bases stayed unmatched. CDR1 is SEHNR and CDR2 is FQNEAQ in the germline V gene (reference sequence). CDR3 size: 16 residues. CDR3 nucleotides: TGTGCCAGCAGCTCCTCTAGCGGGGGCGGCACAGATACGCAGTATTTT. It specifies CASSSSSGGGTDTQYF.

The chain links TRBV19 to TRBJ1-4; D uncertain. The length of the CDR3 is 16 residues. The V gene lost 5 bases and the J gene lost 5 bases, with 18 bases spanning the gap. Per germline, CDR1 LNHDA and CDR2 SQIVND (reference sequence). CDR3 DNA: TGTGCCAGTAGTTCCTTTCGGCAGGCGGGAAATGAAAAACTGTTTTTT. It specifies CASSSFRQAGNEKLFF.

There are a few counts of this clone. V usage is TRBV2 and J usage is TRBJ1-2, with 7 bases fitting TRBD1. Losses at the gene ends were 5 bases for V and 8 bases for J; bases not matched to a gene: 14. There are 15 residues in the CDR3. Per the germline V gene, CDR1 is SNHLY and CDR2 is FYNNEI. In nucleotides, the CDR3 is TGTGCCAGCAGTCAACAGGGGACCAAAGGGCGAGGCTACACCTTC. Translated, it gives CASSQQGTKGRGYTF.

This chain links TRBV5-6 with TRBJ2-7, with a tentative D call TRBD2 (6 bases). V was shortened by 0 bases and J by 2 bases, with 9 bases between the two germline ends. Looked up from germline, CDR1 is SGHDT and CDR2 is YYEEEE. The CDR3 runs to 14 residues. The CDR3 region has the DNA TGTGCCAGCAGCTTGGTCGGGGGACCCTACGAGCAGTACTTC. Residues: CASSLVGGPYEQYF.

The chain links TRBV29-1 to TRBJ2-1, with D unresolved. This CDR3 contains 16 residues. The V end was cut by 7 bases, the J end by 0 bases, with 19 bases between. CDR1 is SQVTM and CDR2 is ANQGSEA in the germline V gene. The CDR3 DNA follows: TGCAGCGCCCTCGGAACAGCAAAGATCTCCTACAATGAGCAGTTCTTC. It codes for CSALGTAKISYNEQFF.

The chain employs TRBV28 and TRBJ1-2; 10 nucleotides agree with TRBD1. V lost 5 bases, J lost 5 bases, and 8 bases stayed unmatched. The CDR3 sequence is 15 residues long. Looked up from germline, CDR1 is MDHEN and CDR2 is SYDVKM. The CDR3 DNA sequence: TGTGCCAGCAGTGGATCCGACAGGGGGCTGTATGGCTACACCTTC. This encodes CASSGSDRGLYGYTF.

The gene calls are TRBV28 and TRBJ1-2; D is unclear. The V end lost 7 bases, the J end lost 6 bases, and 21 bases lay between the germline ends. Germline-derived CDR1 and CDR2 are MDHEN and SYDVKM. The CDR3 is made up of 15 amino acids. The DNA of the CDR3 is TGTGCCAGCATCGAAAGGTCGAGGGCCTGGGATGGCTACACCTTC. Translating it yields CASIERSRAWDGYTF.